This TCR beta chain was observed in a study of blood T cells in healthy people across ages. The germline gives CDR1 MDHEN, CDR2 SYDVKM. V gave up 9 bases and J gave up 5 bases, with 17 bases separating them. This CDR3 is 14 amino acids long. Primed by a sample-barcoded 5' primer and a J-beta primer mix, a second PCR proceeded for 7 to 11 cycles. TCRdb called the 5' RACE reads again in MiXCR, with one record for every CDR3 protein. In the table there are around 1,900,000 distinct CDR3 sequences, about 39% of which are singletons. The chain recombines TRBV28 with TRBJ1-5, with D possibly TRBD1 on 5 matching bases. The sequenced sample consisted of blood. This clonotype originated in a human donor in good health. This CDR3 is CARSPRQNYQPQHF. CDR3 nucleotide sequence: TGTGCCAGGAGCCCTAGACAGAACTATCAGCCCCAGCATTTT.